This T cell receptor beta chain derives from a study of T cells after yellow fever vaccination. For TCR, cDNA came from 5'RACE template switching, which added a universal primer site and UMIs. TCRdb used MiXCR to reprocess the 5' RACE reads, holding one entry per CDR3 protein. The top ten clones hold more than 15% of a sample with approximately 340,000 distinct CDR3 sequences, roughly 9.4% of them seen once. Study-level points and caveats: Clones that expanded after primary vaccination mostly reappeared after the booster (around 96% CD4, approximately 85% CD8). Peaking faster, on day 5 versus 15, the secondary response was nonetheless weaker. Clonotype sharing between CD4 and CD8 compartments was small.

V shed 6 bases and J shed 1 base, with 13 bases lying between them. The CDR3 extends over 14 amino acids. Germline assignment: CDR1 SGHRS and CDR2 YFSETQ. This clonotype was counted many times. The antigen remains unidentified. The rearrangement uses TRBV5-1 and TRBJ1-1; D gene uncertain. This specimen consisted of PBMCs, obtained on the day of the first yellow fever vaccination. The receptor was isolated from a man aged 18 to 29 who received the YFV17D yellow fever vaccine. Written as DNA, the CDR3 is TGCGCCAGCACCCGGGGAAACGCGAACACTGAAGCTTTCTTT. Translating gives CASTRGNANTEAFF.